The clone carrying this TCR beta chain was observed a few times. Its antigen is not identified. The data derive from a study of OX40 agonist ivuxolimab in advanced cancers. Findings of the study overall: CD4+ and CD8+ blood T cells expanded clonally by week 6 at 0.1 to 3.0 mg/kg. Partial responders treated at 0.1-3.0 mg/kg exhibited clonal expansion among the lowest measured.

V was pared by 5 bases and J by 7 bases, with 15 bases between. The CDR3 sequence is 13 residues long. Germline values: CDR1 MNHEY, CDR2 SVGAGI. Clones were sequenced by immunoSEQ multiplex PCR, and TCRdb holds only the in-frame ones, with some missing. The table has under 70,000 clones, roughly 84% seen once. This chain connects TRBV6-5 to TRBJ2-7, with D perhaps matching TRBD2 (6 bases). The sequence came from an adult with an advanced solid tumor such as melanoma, head and neck, liver or kidney cancer. The sequences come from CD4+ or CD8+ T cells sorted from blood, collected in a trial of the OX40 agonist ivuxolimab. The CDR3 region is CASSVPGLREQYF. Here the CDR3 DNA reads TGTGCCAGCAGTGTTCCGGGACTTAGGGAGCAGTACTTC.